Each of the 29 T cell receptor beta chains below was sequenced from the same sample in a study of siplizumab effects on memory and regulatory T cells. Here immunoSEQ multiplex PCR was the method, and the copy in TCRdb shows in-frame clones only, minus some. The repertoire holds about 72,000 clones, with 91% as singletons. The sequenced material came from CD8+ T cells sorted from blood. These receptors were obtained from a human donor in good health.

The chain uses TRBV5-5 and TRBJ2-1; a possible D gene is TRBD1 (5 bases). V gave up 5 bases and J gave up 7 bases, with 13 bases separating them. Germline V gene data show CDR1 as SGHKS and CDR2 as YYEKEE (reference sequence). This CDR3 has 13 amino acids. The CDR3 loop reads CASRHNRINEQFF. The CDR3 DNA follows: TGTGCCAGCAGGCACAACAGGATTAATGAGCAGTTCTTC.

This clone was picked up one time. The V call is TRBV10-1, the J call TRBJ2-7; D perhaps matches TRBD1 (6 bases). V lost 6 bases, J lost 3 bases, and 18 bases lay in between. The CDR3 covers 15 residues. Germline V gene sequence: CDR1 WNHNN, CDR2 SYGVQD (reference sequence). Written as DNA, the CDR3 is TGCGCCAGCAGCGCTAGACCCGAACAGGGCTACGAGCAGTACTTC. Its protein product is CASSARPEQGYEQYF.

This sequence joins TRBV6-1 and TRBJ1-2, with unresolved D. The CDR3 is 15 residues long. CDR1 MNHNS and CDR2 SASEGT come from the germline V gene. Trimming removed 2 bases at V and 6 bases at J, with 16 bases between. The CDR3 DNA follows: TGTGCCAGCAGTGAACCCTACGAAATTTCACATGGCTACACCTTC. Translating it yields CASSEPYEISHGYTF.

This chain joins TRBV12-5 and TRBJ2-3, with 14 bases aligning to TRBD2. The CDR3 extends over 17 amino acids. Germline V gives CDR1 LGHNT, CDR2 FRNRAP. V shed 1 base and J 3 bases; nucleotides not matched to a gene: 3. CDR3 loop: CASGLDRLAGGTDTQYF. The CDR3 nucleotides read TGTGCTAGTGGTTTGGACCGACTAGCGGGAGGGACAGATACGCAGTATTTT.

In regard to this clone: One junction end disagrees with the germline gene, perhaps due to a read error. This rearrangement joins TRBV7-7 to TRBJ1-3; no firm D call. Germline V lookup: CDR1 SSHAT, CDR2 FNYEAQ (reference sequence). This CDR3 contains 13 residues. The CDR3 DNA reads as TGTGCTAGCAGCTTAAGGGCAGGAGTCCCCATATATTTT. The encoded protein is CASSLRAGVPIYF.

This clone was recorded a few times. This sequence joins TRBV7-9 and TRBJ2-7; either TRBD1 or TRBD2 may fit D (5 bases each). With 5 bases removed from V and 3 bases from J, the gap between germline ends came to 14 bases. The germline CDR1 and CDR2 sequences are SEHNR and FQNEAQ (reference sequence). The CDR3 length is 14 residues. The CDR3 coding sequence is TGTGCCAGCAGCCCAAGGGACCCAAACTACGAGCAGTACTTC. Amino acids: CASSPRDPNYEQYF.

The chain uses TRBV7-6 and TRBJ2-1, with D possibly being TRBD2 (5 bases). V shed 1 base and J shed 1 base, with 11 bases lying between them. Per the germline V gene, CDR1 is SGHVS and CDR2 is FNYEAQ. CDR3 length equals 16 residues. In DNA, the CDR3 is TGTGCCAGCAGCTTAGTTAGCGCCCAATCCTACAATGAGCAGTTCTTC. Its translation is CASSLVSAQSYNEQFF.

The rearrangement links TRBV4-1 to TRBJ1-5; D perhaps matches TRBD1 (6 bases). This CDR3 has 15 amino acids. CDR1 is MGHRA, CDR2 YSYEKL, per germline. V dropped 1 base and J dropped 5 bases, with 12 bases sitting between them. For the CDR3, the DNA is TGCGCCAGCAGCCAAGGACAGGCTTTAGATCAGCCCCAGCATTTT. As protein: CASSQGQALDQPQHF.

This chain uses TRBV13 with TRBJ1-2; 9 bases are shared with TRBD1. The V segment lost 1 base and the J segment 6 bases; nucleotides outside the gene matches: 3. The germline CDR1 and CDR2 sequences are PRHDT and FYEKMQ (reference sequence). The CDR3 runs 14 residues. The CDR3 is CASSLAGQGDGYTF. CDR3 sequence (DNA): TGTGCCAGCAGCTTAGCGGGACAGGGCGATGGCTACACCTTC. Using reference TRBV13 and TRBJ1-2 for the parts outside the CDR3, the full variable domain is AAGVIQSPRHLIKEKRETATLKCYPIPRHDTVYWYQQGPGQDPQFLISFYEKMQSDKGSIPDRFSAQQFSDYHSELNMSSLELGDSALYFCASSLAGQGDGYTFGSGTRLTVV.

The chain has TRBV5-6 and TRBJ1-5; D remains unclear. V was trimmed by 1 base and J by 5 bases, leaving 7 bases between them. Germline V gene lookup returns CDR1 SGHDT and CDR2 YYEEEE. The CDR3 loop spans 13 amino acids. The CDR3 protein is CASSLKGYQPQHF. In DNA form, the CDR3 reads TGTGCCAGCAGCTTGAAAGGGTATCAGCCCCAGCATTTT.

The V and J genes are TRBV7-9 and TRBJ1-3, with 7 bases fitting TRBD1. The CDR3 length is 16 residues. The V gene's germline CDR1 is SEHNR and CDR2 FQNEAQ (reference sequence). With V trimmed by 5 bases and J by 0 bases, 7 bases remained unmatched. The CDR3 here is CASSHWTGGSGNTIYF. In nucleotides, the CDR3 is TGTGCCAGCAGCCACTGGACAGGAGGCTCTGGAAACACCATATATTTT.

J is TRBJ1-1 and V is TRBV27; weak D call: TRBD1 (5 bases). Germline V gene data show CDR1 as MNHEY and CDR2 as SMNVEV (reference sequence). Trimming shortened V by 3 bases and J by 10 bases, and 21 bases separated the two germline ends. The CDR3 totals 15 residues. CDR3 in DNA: TGTGCCAGCAGTTTGCTTACGGGGACTGGTGCCCGAGCTTTCTTT. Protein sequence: CASSLLTGTGARAFF.

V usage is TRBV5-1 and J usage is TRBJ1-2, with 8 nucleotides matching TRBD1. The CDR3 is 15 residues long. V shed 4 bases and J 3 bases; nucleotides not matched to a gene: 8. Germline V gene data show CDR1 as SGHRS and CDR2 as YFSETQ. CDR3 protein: CASSPPDRADYGYTF. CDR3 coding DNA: TGCGCCAGCAGCCCTCCGGACAGGGCCGACTATGGCTACACCTTC.

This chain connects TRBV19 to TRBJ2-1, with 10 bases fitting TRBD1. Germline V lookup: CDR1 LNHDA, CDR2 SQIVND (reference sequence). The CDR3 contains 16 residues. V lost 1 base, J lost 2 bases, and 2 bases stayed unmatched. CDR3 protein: CASSIGQGAPYNEQFF. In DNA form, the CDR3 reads TGTGCCAGTAGTATAGGACAGGGGGCCCCCTACAATGAGCAGTTCTTC.

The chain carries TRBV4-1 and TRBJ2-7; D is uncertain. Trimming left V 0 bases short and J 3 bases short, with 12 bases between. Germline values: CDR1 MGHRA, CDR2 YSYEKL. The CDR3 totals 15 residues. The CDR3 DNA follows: TGCGCCAGCAGCCAAGATCGGAACAGTTACTACGAGCAGTACTTC. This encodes CASSQDRNSYYEQYF.

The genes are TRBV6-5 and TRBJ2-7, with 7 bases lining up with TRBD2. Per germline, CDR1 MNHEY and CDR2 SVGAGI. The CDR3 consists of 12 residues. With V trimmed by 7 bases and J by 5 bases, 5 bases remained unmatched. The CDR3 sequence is CASMGGTHEQYF. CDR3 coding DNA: TGTGCCAGCATGGGGGGGACCCACGAGCAGTACTTC.

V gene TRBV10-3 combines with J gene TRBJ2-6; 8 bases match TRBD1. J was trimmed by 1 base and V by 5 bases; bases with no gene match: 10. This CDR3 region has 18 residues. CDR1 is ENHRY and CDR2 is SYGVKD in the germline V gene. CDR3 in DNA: TGTGCCATCAGTCCCCCCGGGACAGGACCTTCTGGGGCCAACGTCCTGACTTTC. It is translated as CAISPPGTGPSGANVLTF.

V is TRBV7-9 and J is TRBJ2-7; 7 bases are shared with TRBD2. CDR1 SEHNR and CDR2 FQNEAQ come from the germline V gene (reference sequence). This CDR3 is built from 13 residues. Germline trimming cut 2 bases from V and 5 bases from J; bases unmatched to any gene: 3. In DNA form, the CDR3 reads TGTGCCAGCAGCTTAACTAGCGTGCACGAGCAGTACTTC. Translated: CASSLTSVHEQYF.

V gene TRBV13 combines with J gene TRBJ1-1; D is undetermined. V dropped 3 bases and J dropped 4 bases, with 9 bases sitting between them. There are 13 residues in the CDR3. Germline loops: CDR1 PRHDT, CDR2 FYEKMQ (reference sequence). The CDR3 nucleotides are TGTGCCAGCAGCTTGGGAAAAAGCACTGAAGCTTTCTTT. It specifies CASSLGKSTEAFF. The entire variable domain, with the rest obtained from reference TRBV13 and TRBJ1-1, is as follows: AAGVIQSPRHLIKEKRETATLKCYPIPRHDTVYWYQQGPGQDPQFLISFYEKMQSDKGSIPDRFSAQQFSDYHSELNMSSLELGDSALYFCASSLGKSTEAFFGQGTRLTVV.

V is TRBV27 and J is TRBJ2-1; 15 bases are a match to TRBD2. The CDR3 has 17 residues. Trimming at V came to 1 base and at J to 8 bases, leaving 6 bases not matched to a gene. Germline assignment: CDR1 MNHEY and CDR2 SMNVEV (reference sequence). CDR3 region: CASSLLGLAGGVYEQFF. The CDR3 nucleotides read TGTGCCAGCAGTTTATTGGGACTAGCGGGAGGTGTCTATGAGCAGTTCTTC.

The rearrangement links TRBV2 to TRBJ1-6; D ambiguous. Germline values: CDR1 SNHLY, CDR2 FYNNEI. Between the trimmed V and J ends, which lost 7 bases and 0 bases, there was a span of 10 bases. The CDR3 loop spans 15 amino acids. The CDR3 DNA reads TGTGCCAGCAAGGCGCAGAGCTCCTATAATTCACCCCTCCACTTT. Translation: CASKAQSSYNSPLHF.

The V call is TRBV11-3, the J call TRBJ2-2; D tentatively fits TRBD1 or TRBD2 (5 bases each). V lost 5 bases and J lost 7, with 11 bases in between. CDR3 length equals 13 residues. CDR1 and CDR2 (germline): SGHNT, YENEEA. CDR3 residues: CASSGTAGGELFF. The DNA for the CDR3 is TGTGCCAGCAGCGGGACGGCGGGCGGGGAGCTGTTTTTT.

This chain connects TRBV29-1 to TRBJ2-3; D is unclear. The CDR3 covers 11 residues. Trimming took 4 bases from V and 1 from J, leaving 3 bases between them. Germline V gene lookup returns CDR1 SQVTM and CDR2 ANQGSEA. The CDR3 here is CSVAGTDTQYF. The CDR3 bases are TGCAGCGTTGCTGGCACAGATACGCAGTATTTT.

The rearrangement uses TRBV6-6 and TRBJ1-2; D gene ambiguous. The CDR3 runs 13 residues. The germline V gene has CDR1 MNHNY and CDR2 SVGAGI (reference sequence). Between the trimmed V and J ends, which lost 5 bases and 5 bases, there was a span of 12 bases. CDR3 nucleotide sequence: TGTGCCAGCAGTCAGCAGGTTCGGTATGGCTACACCTTC. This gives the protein CASSQQVRYGYTF.

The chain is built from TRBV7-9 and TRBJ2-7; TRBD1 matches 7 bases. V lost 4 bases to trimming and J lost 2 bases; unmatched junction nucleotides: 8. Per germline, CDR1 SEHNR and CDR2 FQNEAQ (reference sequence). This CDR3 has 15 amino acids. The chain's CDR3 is CASSSGQGDPYEQYF. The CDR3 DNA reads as TGTGCCAGCAGCTCCGGTCAGGGGGACCCCTACGAGCAGTACTTC.

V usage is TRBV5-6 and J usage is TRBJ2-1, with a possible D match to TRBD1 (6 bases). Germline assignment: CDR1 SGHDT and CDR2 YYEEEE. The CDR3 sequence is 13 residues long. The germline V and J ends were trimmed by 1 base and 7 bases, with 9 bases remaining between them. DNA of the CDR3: TGTGCCAGCAGCTTGTTCCAGGGGAATGAGCAGTTCTTC. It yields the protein CASSLFQGNEQFF.

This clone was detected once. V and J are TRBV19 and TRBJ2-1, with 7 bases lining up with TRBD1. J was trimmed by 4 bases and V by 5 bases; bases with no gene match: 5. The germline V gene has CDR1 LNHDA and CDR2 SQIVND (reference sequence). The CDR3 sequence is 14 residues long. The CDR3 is CASSAPGQYNEQFF. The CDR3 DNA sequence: TGTGCCAGTAGTGCCCCGGGACAGTACAATGAGCAGTTCTTC.

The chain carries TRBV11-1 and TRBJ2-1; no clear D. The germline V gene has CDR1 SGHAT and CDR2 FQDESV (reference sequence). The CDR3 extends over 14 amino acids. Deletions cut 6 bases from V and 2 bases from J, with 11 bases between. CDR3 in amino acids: CASSSTPTYNEQFF. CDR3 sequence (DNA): TGTGCCAGCAGTTCGACTCCAACCTACAATGAGCAGTTCTTC.

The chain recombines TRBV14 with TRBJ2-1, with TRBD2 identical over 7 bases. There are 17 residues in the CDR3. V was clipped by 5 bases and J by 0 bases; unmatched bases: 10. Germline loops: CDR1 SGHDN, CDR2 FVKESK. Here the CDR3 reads CASSFPGGSASYNEQFF. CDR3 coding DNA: TGTGCCAGCAGCTTCCCGGGGGGTTCTGCCTCCTACAATGAGCAGTTCTTC.